The clone carrying this TCR beta chain was observed a handful of times. The record originates from a study of blood T cells in healthy people across ages. A second about 7 to 11 cycle PCR used barcoded and J-beta primers. All cDNA molecules were each tagged by a template-switch adaptor with 12 random nucleotides. TCRdb fed the 5' RACE reads into MiXCR, producing one record per CDR3 protein. This sample yields around 280,000 distinct CDR3 sequences, of which 27% are seen a single time; around 30% belongs to the top ten. Germline CDR1 reads LGHDT; CDR2 reads YNNKEL (reference sequence). The CDR3 totals 14 residues. V shed 4 bases and J 5 bases; nucleotides not matched to a gene: 8.

The sequence derives from a woman in her seventies in good health. The chain combines TRBV3-1 with TRBJ2-7; the match to TRBD1 covers 7 bases. The sample taken for sequencing was blood. DNA of the CDR3: TGTGCCAGCAGCCTCCTGACAGGGTCCCACGAGCAGTACTTC. Its translation is CASSLLTGSHEQYF.